Presented here are 3 T cell receptor beta chains from one specimen sequenced in a study of OX40 agonist ivuxolimab in advanced cancers. The data were produced by immunoSEQ multiplex PCR, yet TCRdb's version contains in-frame clones alone and is incomplete. The sample records more than 20,000 clones, 90% to 95% being singletons. The specimen was CD4+ or CD8+ T cells sorted from blood, collected in a trial of the OX40 agonist ivuxolimab. The receptors come from an adult with an advanced solid tumor such as melanoma, head and neck, liver or kidney cancer.

This rearrangement joins TRBV5-1 to TRBJ1-3; possible D gene TRBD1, 5 bases. Per germline, CDR1 SGHRS and CDR2 YFSETQ. CDR3 length: 17 amino acids. V was pared by 0 bases and J by 3 bases, with 16 bases between. The CDR3 loop is CASSLAEEGPFGNTIYF. The CDR3 bases are TGCGCCAGCAGCTTGGCCGAGGAGGGACCGTTTGGAAACACCATATATTTT.

The chain couples TRBV30 to TRBJ1-6, with D perhaps matching TRBD1 (5 bases). Germline V CDR1 and CDR2: GTSNPN, SVGIG (reference sequence). The ends were cut back, 0 bases at V and 7 bases at J, with 13 bases in the middle. The CDR3 sequence is 15 residues long. The CDR3: CAWSVSGLKNSPLHF. CDR3 nucleotide sequence: TGTGCCTGGAGTGTTTCGGGACTGAAGAATTCACCCCTCCACTTT.

This chain links TRBV6-1 with TRBJ1-5, with unresolved D. The CDR3 covers 15 residues. Trimming took off 3 bases at V and 0 bases at J, with 9 bases between the two ends. Germline CDR1 MNHNS, CDR2 SASEGT. The CDR3 is CASSEGTISNQPQHF. CDR3 bases: TGTGCCAGCAGTGAGGGTACAATTAGCAATCAGCCCCAGCATTTT.